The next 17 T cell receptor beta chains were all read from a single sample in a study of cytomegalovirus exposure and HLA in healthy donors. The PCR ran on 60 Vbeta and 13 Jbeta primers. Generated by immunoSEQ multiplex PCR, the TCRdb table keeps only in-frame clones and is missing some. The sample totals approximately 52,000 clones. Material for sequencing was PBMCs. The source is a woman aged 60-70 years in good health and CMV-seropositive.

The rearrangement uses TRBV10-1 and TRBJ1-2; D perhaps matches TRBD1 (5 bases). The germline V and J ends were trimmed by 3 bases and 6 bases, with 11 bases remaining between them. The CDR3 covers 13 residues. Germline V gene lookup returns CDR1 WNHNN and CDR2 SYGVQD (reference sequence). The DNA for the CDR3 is TGCGCCAGCAGTGAACGGGGGAAGCATGGCTACACCTTC. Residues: CASSERGKHGYTF.

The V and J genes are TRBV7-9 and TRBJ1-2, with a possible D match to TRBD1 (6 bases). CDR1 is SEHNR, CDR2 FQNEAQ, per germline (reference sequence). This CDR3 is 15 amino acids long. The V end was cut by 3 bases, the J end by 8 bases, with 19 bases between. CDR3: CASSLDKTGSKGYTF. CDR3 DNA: TGTGCCAGCAGCTTGGATAAAACAGGGTCGAAGGGCTACACCTTC.

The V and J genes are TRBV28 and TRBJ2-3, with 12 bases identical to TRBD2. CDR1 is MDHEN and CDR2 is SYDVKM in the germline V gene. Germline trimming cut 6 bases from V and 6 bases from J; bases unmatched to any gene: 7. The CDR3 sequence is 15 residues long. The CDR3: CASSTSGGPLDTQYF. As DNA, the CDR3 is TGTGCCAGCAGCACTAGCGGGGGGCCTCTCGATACGCAGTATTTT.

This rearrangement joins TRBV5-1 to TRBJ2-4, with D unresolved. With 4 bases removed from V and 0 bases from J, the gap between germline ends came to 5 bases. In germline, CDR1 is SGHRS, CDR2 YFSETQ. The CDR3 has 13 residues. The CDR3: CASSPGAKNIQYF. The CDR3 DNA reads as TGCGCCAGCAGCCCCGGAGCCAAAAACATTCAGTACTTC.

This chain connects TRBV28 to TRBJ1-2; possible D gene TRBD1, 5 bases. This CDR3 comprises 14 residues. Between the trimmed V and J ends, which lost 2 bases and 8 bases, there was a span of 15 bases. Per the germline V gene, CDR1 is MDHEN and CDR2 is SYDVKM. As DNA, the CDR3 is TGTGCCAGCAGTTTAAGGGGATCACCAGGGGGCTACACCTTC. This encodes CASSLRGSPGGYTF.

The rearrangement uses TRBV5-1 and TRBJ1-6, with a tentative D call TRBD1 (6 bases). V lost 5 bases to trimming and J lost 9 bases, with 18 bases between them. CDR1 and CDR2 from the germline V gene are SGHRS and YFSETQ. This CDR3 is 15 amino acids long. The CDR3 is CASSGGLSPGSPLHF. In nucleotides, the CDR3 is TGCGCCAGCAGTGGGGGCCTTAGTCCAGGTTCACCCCTCCACTTT.

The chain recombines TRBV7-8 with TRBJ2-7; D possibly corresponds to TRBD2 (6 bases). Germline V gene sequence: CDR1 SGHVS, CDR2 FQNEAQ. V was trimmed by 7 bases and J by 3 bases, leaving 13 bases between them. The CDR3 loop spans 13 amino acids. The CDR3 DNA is TGTGCCAGCACATCAGGGACTTTCTACGAGCAGTACTTC. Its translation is CASTSGTFYEQYF.

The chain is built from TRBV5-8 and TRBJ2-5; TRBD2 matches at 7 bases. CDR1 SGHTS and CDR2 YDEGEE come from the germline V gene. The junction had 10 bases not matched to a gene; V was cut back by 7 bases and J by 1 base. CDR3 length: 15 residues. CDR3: CASRSTGGGQETQYF. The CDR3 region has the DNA TGTGCCAGCCGTTCAACGGGGGGTGGCCAAGAGACCCAGTACTTC.

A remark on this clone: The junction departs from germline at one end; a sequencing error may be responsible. The CDR3, as DNA: TGCGCCAGCAGCCCGACTAGCACAGGGGGCGGGGAGCCGTTTTTT. Its translation is CASSPTSTGGGEPFF. J is TRBJ2-2 and V is TRBV5-1; TRBD1 matches 9 bases. CDR1 is SGHRS and CDR2 is YFSETQ in the germline V gene. The CDR3 is 15 amino acids. The full variable domain, completed using reference TRBV5-1 and TRBJ2-2, is KAGVTQTPRYLIKTRGQQVTLSCSPISGHRSVSWYQQTPGQGLQFLFEYFSETQRNKGNFPGRFSGRQFSNSRSEMNVSTLELGDSALYLCASSPTSTGGGEPFFGEGSRLTVL.

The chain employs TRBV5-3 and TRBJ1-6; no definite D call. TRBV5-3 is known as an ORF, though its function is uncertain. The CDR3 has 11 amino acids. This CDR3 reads CCSRENSPLHF. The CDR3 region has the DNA TGTTGCTCCCGGGAGAATTCACCCCTCCACTTT.

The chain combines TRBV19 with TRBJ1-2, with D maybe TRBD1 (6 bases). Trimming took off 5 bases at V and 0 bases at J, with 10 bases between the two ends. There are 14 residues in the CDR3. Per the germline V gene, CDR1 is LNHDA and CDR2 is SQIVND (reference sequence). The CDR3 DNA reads TGTGCCAGTAGTCAACAGGGAACTAACTATGGCTACACCTTC. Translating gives CASSQQGTNYGYTF.

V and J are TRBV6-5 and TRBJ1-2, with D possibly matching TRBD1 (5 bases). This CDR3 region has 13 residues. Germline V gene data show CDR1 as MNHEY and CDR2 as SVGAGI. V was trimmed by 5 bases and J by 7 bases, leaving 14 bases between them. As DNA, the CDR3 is TGTGCCAGCAGTGGTCAGGGTAGAGGTGGCTACACCTTC. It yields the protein CASSGQGRGGYTF.

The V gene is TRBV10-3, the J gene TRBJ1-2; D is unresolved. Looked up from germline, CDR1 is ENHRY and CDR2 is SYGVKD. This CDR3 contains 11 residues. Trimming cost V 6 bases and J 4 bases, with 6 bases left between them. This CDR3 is CAISNSYGYTF. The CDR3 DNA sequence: TGTGCCATCAGCAACAGCTATGGCTACACCTTC.

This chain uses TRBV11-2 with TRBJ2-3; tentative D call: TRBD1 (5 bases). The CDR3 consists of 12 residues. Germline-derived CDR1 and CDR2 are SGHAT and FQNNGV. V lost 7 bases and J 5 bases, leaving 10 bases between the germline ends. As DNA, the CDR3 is TGTGCCAGCACCCAGGGTGTAGATACGCAGTATTTT. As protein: CASTQGVDTQYF.

CDR3: CSARRGPSGTF. In nucleotides, the CDR3 is TGCAGTGCTAGAAGAGGGCCCAGTGGCACCTTC. The chain carries TRBV20-1 and TRBJ1-2; D is ambiguous. The CDR3 covers 11 residues. In germline, CDR1 is DFQATT, CDR2 SNEGSKA (reference sequence). Trimming pared 2 bases from V and 13 bases from J, leaving 14 bases between.

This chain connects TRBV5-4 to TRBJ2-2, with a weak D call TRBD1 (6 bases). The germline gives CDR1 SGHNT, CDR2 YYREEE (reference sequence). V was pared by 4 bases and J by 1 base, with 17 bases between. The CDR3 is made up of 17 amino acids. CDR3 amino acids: CASSPTPGTQNTGELFF. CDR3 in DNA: TGTGCCAGCAGCCCCACGCCCGGGACACAGAACACCGGGGAGCTGTTTTTT.

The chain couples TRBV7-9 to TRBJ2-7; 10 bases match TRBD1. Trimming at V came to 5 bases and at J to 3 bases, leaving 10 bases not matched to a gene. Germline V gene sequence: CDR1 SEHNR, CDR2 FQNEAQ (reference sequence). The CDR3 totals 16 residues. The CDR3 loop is CASSPGGRTGGYEQYF. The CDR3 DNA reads TGTGCCAGCAGCCCCGGGGGGAGGACAGGGGGCTACGAGCAGTACTTC.